This T cell receptor beta chain was captured in a study of shared clonotypes between healthy human individuals. Selected positively for CCR7 and CD45RO-negative, naive CD8 cells excluded terminally differentiated effector memory CD45RA+ cells. V was trimmed by 4 bases and J by 14 bases, leaving 15 bases between them. The CDR3 covers 12 residues. Germline assignment: CDR1 SGHTA and CDR2 FQGNSA. The method was immunoSEQ multiplex PCR; TCRdb's version includes in-frame clones alone and lacks a portion of them. The data hold about 2,200,000 clones, with 93% observed a single time. Details on this clone: Its antigen is not identified.

The study, taken as a whole, reports: Non-shared clonotypes showed lower generation probabilities than clonotypes common to all four donors.

V and J are TRBV7-2 and TRBJ2-4, with D perhaps matching TRBD2 (5 bases). The TCR was taken from a young man in good health. Some clones in this sample may be carry-over from other donors' samples. What was sequenced was naive CD8+ T cells from PBMCs. The CDR3 DNA reads as TGTGCCAGCAGCTCCTTCGGACTGGAGAAGTACTTC. Encoded protein: CASSSFGLEKYF. Using reference TRBV7-2 and TRBJ2-4 for the parts outside the CDR3, the full variable domain is GAGVSQSPSNKVTEKGKDVELRCDPISGHTALYWYRQSLGQGLEFLIYFQGNSAPDKSGLPSDRFSAERTGGSVSTLTIQRTQQEDSAVYLCASSSFGLEKYFGAGTRLSVL.